This TCR beta chain was observed in a study of cytomegalovirus exposure and HLA in healthy donors. The overall study: In a later analysis, it was reported that the 110 or so validation repertoires had been produced on the same platform as the roughly 700 repertoires belonging to the first cohort.

The assay was immunoSEQ multiplex PCR, and TCRdb's table has in-frame clones only and misses some. The sample lists approximately 240,000 clones; about 93% were seen once. General study points: Cytomegalovirus-associated TCR beta chains were listed, numbering 150 to 200. Most observed TCR sequences were rare, whereas some public TCRs were detected in many donors. As confirmed in vitro, three CMV-associated chains were specific for CMV antigens.

Of note for this clone: Its antigen is unidentified.

This clonotype was sampled from a woman aged 18-29 years in good health and CMV-seronegative. The sample taken for sequencing was PBMCs.

The CDR3 nucleotides read TGTGCCTGGAACTCACACGGGACCGGGGAGCTGTTTTTT. Amino acids: CAWNSHGTGELFF. This rearrangement joins TRBV30 to TRBJ2-2; D ambiguous. The CDR3 runs 13 residues. Trimming took off 4 bases at V and 5 bases at J, with 11 bases between the two ends. From germline, CDR1 is GTSNPN and CDR2 SVGIG (reference sequence).